This T cell receptor (beta chain) emerged from a study of T cell repertoires in aging, cancer and after chemotherapy. Study results and caveats: Median generation probability rose over the chemotherapy interval in each cancer cohort, suggesting rebound thymic output.

This clonotype is medium-sized by share. Its antigen is as yet unknown. Germline lookup yields CDR1 ENHRY and CDR2 SYGVKD. The CDR3 is made up of 13 amino acids. V shed 8 bases and J 2 bases; nucleotides not matched to a gene: 6. TRB rearrangements spanning V, D and J were amplified using mixed TRB-A/B primers. Via MiXCR, TCRdb re-called the multiplex PCR reads, giving one row per CDR3 protein. The table includes 2,500 to 3,500 distinct CDR3 sequences, almost 25% detected once. Peripheral blood genomic DNA, not sorted cells or RNA, was the template. This TCR was sampled from a human donor with a solid tumor. Sequencing used blood. This chain connects TRBV10-3 to TRBJ2-7; 7 bases fit TRBD2. The CDR3 coding sequence is TGTGCCATCGGCACTAGCGACGCCTACGAGCAGTACTTC. This gives the protein CAIGTSDAYEQYF.